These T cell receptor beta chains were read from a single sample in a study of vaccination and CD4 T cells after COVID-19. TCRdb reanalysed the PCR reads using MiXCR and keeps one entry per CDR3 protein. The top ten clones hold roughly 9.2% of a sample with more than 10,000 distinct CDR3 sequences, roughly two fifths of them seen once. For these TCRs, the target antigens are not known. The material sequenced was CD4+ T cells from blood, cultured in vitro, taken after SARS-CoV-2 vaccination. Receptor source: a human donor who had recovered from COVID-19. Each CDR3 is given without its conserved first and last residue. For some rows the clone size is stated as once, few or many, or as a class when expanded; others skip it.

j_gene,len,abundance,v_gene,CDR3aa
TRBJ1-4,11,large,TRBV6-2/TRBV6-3,ASSYGRDEKLF
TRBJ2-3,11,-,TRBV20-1,SVGSPSTDTQY
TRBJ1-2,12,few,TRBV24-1,ATSDSGRGYGYT
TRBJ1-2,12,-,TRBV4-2,ASRVGAFDYGYT
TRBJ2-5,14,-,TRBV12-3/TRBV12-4,ASSSPGLHARGTQY
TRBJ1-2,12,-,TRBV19,ASSTQTERGGYT
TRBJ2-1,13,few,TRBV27,ASSPLAGATNEQF
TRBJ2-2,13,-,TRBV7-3,ASSSAGGRTGELF
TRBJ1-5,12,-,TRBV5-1,ASSLVGGDQPQH
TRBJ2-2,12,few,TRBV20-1,SAREIGRAGELF
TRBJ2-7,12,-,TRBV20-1,SARESGKRYEQY
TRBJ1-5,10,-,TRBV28,ASLSGNQPQH